Sequencing of this TCR beta chain was carried out in a study of shared clonotypes between healthy human individuals. Naive CD8 cells lacked CD45RO, underwent positive selection for CCR7 and left out terminally differentiated effector memory CD45RA+ cells. The CDR3 consists of 13 residues. Germline-derived CDR1 and CDR2 are LNHDA and SQIVND (reference sequence). The J segment lost 0 bases and the V segment lost 6 bases, leaving 1 base of the junction unmatched. Profiled with immunoSEQ multiplex PCR; TCRdb holds only in-frame clones, not every one. This sample carries 550,000 to 750,000 clones, nearly 97% of them seen once, and the ten largest clones take 0.095% to 0.12%.

The V gene is TRBV19, the J gene TRBJ1-2, with 7 bases that match TRBD1. The specimen was naive CD8+ T cells sorted from blood. The source is a woman in her 30s in good health. As DNA, the CDR3 is TGTGCCAGTAGGGGGACAGCTAACTATGGCTACACCTTC. Translating gives CASRGTANYGYTF.